Reported below is one T cell receptor (beta chain). Its antigen is as yet unknown. This sample is drawn from a study of cytomegalovirus exposure and HLA in healthy donors. The ends were cut back, 0 bases at V and 6 bases at J, with 6 bases in the middle. This CDR3 comprises 13 residues. Germline values: CDR1 LGHNA, CDR2 YSLEER. Whole-study findings and limits: Earlier analysis found most TCR beta V segments productive about 87% or about 30% of the time.

The primer mix had 60 Vbeta and 13 Jbeta primers. Assay: immunoSEQ multiplex PCR; the TCRdb copy retains only in-frame clones and omits some. Here the sample spans over 150,000 clones, approximately 71% being singletons. The sample was PBMCs. This sequence originates from a woman aged 18-29 years in good health and CMV-seropositive. The chain joins TRBV4-3 to TRBJ2-4, with D unresolved. The CDR3 sequence is CASSQDPGNIQYF. The CDR3 DNA is TGCGCCAGCAGCCAAGATCCGGGAAACATTCAGTACTTC.